A selection of T cell receptor beta chains follows, all from one sample in a study of T cells in Graves' hyperthyroidism and ophthalmopathy. TCRdb reanalysed the multiplex PCR reads using MiXCR and keeps one entry per CDR3 protein. The sample shows hundreds of thousands of distinct CDR3 sequences, around 15% of them seen only once. The specimen was blood. All receptors derive from a woman aged 25-40 years with Graves' hyperthyroidism. CDR3s include the opening cysteine and the closing phenylalanine or tryptophan. D genes are given only for firm matches. Clone size is stated in some rows and not others, as once, few, many or a class when expanded.

>TRBV20-1|TRBJ2-1|few|TRBD2
CSAVLAGANEQFF
TGCAGTGCCGTACTAGCGGGAGCGAATGAGCAGTTCTTC
>TRBV20-1|TRBJ1-1|many|NA
CSARLRIRVEAFF
TGCAGTGCTAGATTGAGAATTAGGGTTGAAGCTTTCTTT
>TRBV30|TRBJ1-5|many|NA
CAWSVGLNQPQHF
TGTGCCTGGAGTGTTGGGCTGAACCAGCCCCAGCATTTT
>TRBV12-5|TRBJ1-4|few|TRBD1
CASGLVYTGVGEKLFF
TGTGCTAGTGGTTTGGTATACACAGGGGTAGGTGAAAAACTGTTTTTT
>TRBV7-2|TRBJ2-7|many|NA
CASSLVGLVYEQYF
TGTGCCAGCAGCTTAGTGGGTCTGGTCTACGAGCAGTACTTC
>TRBV6-1|TRBJ2-3|few|NA
CASRGRRVSVTDTQYF
TGTGCCAGCAGAGGACGTAGAGTCTCAGTCACAGATACGCAGTATTTT
>TRBV7-6|TRBJ2-7|many|NA
CASSLAGVESYLEQYF
TGTGCCAGCAGCTTAGCGGGGGTGGAGTCTTACCTGGAGCAGTACTTC
>TRBV18|TRBJ1-2|many|NA
CASSPPGAGGYTF
TGTGCCAGCTCACCCCCAGGGGCAGGCGGCTACACCTTC
>TRBV20-1|TRBJ2-1|NA|NA
CSARPRESQFF
TGCAGTGCTAGGCCCCGGGAATCGCAGTTCTTC
>TRBV30|TRBJ1-3|NA|NA
CAWRPSSGNTIYF
TGTGCCTGGAGGCCAAGCTCTGGAAACACCATATATTTT
>TRBV6-5|TRBJ2-3|many|NA
CASSYSRNQHTQYF
TGTGCCAGCAGTTACTCTCGTAACCAGCATACGCAGTATTTT
>TRBV19|TRBJ2-6|NA|TRBD1
CASRGTGKSGANVLTF
TGTGCCAGTAGGGGGACAGGGAAATCTGGGGCCAACGTCCTGACTTTC
>TRBV7-8|TRBJ2-7|many|TRBD2
CASSLRRGVREDYEQYF
TGTGCCAGCAGCTTACGACGCGGGGTGCGGGAGGACTACGAGCAGTACTTC
>TRBV5-1|TRBJ2-3|once|NA
CASSLALGGTTDTQYF
TGCGCCAGCAGCTTGGCCTTAGGCGGGACCACAGATACGCAGTATTTT
>TRBV7-9|TRBJ2-1|NA|NA
CASNRDNEQFF
TGTGCCAGCAACCGAGACAATGAGCAGTTCTTC
>TRBV15|TRBJ1-1|NA|NA
CATSRRGYTEAFF
TGTGCCACCAGCAGGAGAGGGTACACTGAAGCTTTCTTT
>TRBV18|TRBJ2-7|few|NA
CASSLRDGAYEQYF
TGTGCCAGCTCACTCCGGGACGGGGCCTACGAGCAGTACTTC
>TRBV28|TRBJ1-2|many|NA
CASSLRRGFYGYTF
TGTGCCAGCAGTTTAAGGAGGGGTTTCTATGGCTACACCTTC
>TRBV11-2|TRBJ2-7|many|TRBD1
CASSFGQGRYEQYF
TGTGCCAGCAGCTTTGGACAGGGGAGATACGAGCAGTACTTC
>TRBV2|TRBJ2-2|NA|NA
CASSETPPSTGELFF
TGTGCCAGCAGTGAGACCCCCCCGAGCACCGGGGAGCTGTTTTTT
>TRBV5-1|TRBJ2-2|many|NA
CASSPSRNTGELFF
TGCGCCAGCAGCCCAAGCAGGAACACCGGGGAGCTGTTTTTT
>TRBV9|TRBJ1-2|few|NA
CASAGENYGYTF
TGTGCCAGCGCCGGGGAGAACTATGGCTACACCTTC
>TRBV29-1|TRBJ2-7|NA|NA
CSITPGQVYEQYF
TGTAGCATCACACCGGGACAAGTCTACGAGCAGTACTTC
>TRBV7-2|TRBJ2-3|many|NA
CASSGYSTDTQYF
TGTGCCAGCAGCGGGTACAGCACAGATACGCAGTATTTT
>TRBV5-1|TRBJ2-1|many|TRBD2
CASSSTSGSNEQFF
TGCGCCAGCAGTTCCACTAGCGGGAGCAATGAGCAGTTCTTC
>TRBV28|TRBJ1-2|many|TRBD1
CASKEGADYGYTF
TGTGCCAGCAAGGAGGGGGCTGACTATGGCTACACCTTC
>TRBV5-8|TRBJ1-1|few|NA
CASRGRGDTEAFF
TGTGCCAGCAGGGGAAGGGGGGACACTGAAGCTTTCTTT